This entry concerns a single T cell receptor beta chain. Its antigen is undetermined. The time point here: persistent/refractory GD, antithyroid drugs over 5 years with positive TRAb. Generation of the TCR library employed RNA extracted from PBMCs. These data belong to a study of regulatory T cells in long-lasting Graves disease. General study results and limits: The sample size was small, and this may have reduced accuracy. Graves' patients with persistent disease showed TCR diversity lower than patients newly diagnosed.

V shed 4 bases and J 6 bases; nucleotides not matched to a gene: 14. CDR1 is SGHTA, CDR2 FQGNSA, per germline. The CDR3 covers 18 residues. For TCR beta, libraries came from iRepertoire HTBI primers and Arm-PCR of CDR3 regions. TCRdb ran MiXCR on the multiplex PCR reads and lists one entry per CDR3 protein. The sample has about 460,000 distinct CDR3 sequences; about 20% are singletons. Here the sequenced sample was peripheral blood mononuclear cells (PBMCs), taken when the disease was refractory, from a patient treated with antithyroid drugs. The sequence was collected from a female donor with Graves disease. The chain recombines TRBV7-2 with TRBJ2-2; 10 bases fit TRBD2. The CDR3 region has the DNA TGTGCCAGCAGCTGGACGGGGTCGAGCGGGAGGGTCCCCGGGGAGCTGTTTTTT. Translating it yields CASSWTGSSGRVPGELFF.